The 10 T cell receptor beta chains below come from one sample, sequenced in a study of vaccination effects on CD4 cells after COVID-19. Antigens for these TCRs are unknown. The protocol was immunoSEQ multiplex PCR, while the TCRdb copy is restricted to in-frame clones and leaves out a portion. The repertoire consists of about 59,000 clones, with roughly 80% occurring once and the leading ten covering 2%. After expansion with viral peptide pools in the ViraFEST assay, antigen-specific CD4+ T cells were sequenced. Subsequent to a culture period of about nine days, CD4+ T cells were isolated. Of the BNT162b2 and mRNA-1273 vaccines, participants received two doses of one or the other. The input for sequencing was CD4+ T cells from PBMCs cultured with HCoV-OC43 spike peptides, taken after COVID-19 vaccination. Regarding subset: HCoV-OC43 spike overlapping peptide pool stimulation. Every receptor here comes from a human donor who received a COVID-19 vaccine.

The count of this clone is one. This chain joins TRBV24-1 and TRBJ2-2, with 12 bases aligning to TRBD2. The germline V gene encodes CDR1 KGHDR and CDR2 SFDVKD. The CDR3 has 18 amino acids. V lost 4 bases to trimming and J lost 5 bases; unmatched junction nucleotides: 10. CDR3 amino acids: CATSDGLAGQTGTGELFF. The CDR3 DNA is TGTGCCACCAGTGACGGACTAGCGGGGCAAACGGGGACCGGGGAGCTGTTTTTT.

This clone was found once. V usage is TRBV14 and J usage is TRBJ1-5; D is perhaps TRBD1 (5 bases). This CDR3 region has 17 residues. Trimming pared 1 base from V and 1 base from J, leaving 14 bases between. Germline CDR1 is SGHDN and CDR2 is FVKESK. The CDR3 nucleotides are TGTGCCAGCAGCCAAGGACGGGACGCTGAGAGCAATCAGCCCCAGCATTTT. Translation: CASSQGRDAESNQPQHF.

A single count supports this clone. The chain uses TRBV7-8 and TRBJ1-4; tentative D call: TRBD1 (6 bases). The CDR3 spans 14 residues. V lost 5 bases and J 5 bases, leaving 12 bases between the germline ends. Germline V CDR1 and CDR2: SGHVS, FQNEAQ. CDR3 DNA sequence: TGTGCCAGCAGCCCGGGACAATTCAATGAAAAACTGTTTTTT. Translated: CASSPGQFNEKLFF. The whole variable domain, filled in from reference TRBV7-8 and TRBJ1-4, reads GAGVSQSPRYKVAKRGQDVALRCDPISGHVSLFWYQQALGQGPEFLTYFQNEAQLDKSGLPSDRFFAERPEGSVSTLKIQRTQQEDSAVYLCASSPGQFNEKLFFGSGTQLSVL.

The DNA of the CDR3 is TGTGCCAGCAGCCTGGACACCTACAATGAGCAGTTCTTC. This encodes CASSLDTYNEQFF. This chain joins TRBV28 and TRBJ2-1; a weak D match, TRBD1 (5 bases). Trimming removed 6 bases at V and 2 bases at J, with 8 bases between. This CDR3 is built from 13 residues. The germline gives CDR1 MDHEN, CDR2 SYDVKM.

The rearrangement uses TRBV5-6 and TRBJ1-3; the match to TRBD1 covers 7 bases. Per germline, CDR1 SGHDT and CDR2 YYEEEE. The CDR3 covers 18 residues. Losses at the gene ends were 1 base for V and 3 bases for J; bases not matched to a gene: 13. This chain's CDR3 is CASSLFTQRQGSGNTIYF. In DNA, the CDR3 is TGTGCCAGCAGCTTGTTTACGCAGAGACAGGGTAGTGGAAACACCATATATTTT.

The V call is TRBV6-6, the J call TRBJ1-2; D is unclear. This CDR3 region has 14 residues. V lost 6 bases and J lost 0, with 11 bases in between. From germline, CDR1 is MNHNY and CDR2 SVGAGI (reference sequence). The CDR3 reads CASSRFGANYGYTF. The CDR3, as DNA: TGTGCCAGCAGCCGTTTTGGGGCTAACTATGGCTACACCTTC.

The chain has TRBV29-1 and TRBJ1-2, with 8 bases identical to TRBD1. This CDR3 has 13 residues. V was pared by 7 bases and J by 4 bases, with 8 bases of the junction left unmatched. CDR1 and CDR2 (germline): SQVTM, ANQGSEA. The CDR3 bases are TGCAGCGCCGACCAGGGGGCAGGCTATGGCTACACCTTC. Protein sequence: CSADQGAGYGYTF.

This clone has a single count. This chain joins TRBV29-1 and TRBJ1-2; 7 positions agree with TRBD1. The V gene end was trimmed by 5 bases and the J gene end by 4 bases; junction bases not matched to a gene: 4. Germline CDR1 SQVTM, CDR2 ANQGSEA. The CDR3 sequence is 12 residues long. The CDR3: CSVRQGSYGYTF. The CDR3, as DNA: TGCAGCGTTCGACAGGGAAGCTATGGCTACACCTTC.

This clone is a singleton in its sample. The chain joins TRBV7-2 to TRBJ1-4; D is undetermined. V lost 2 bases, J lost 2 bases, and 12 bases lay in between. This CDR3 is built from 16 residues. The germline V gene has CDR1 SGHTA and CDR2 FQGNSA. Here the CDR3 DNA reads TGTGCCAGCAGCTTAATGACCTCGGGGACTAATGAAAAACTGTTTTTT. This sequence encodes CASSLMTSGTNEKLFF.

In its sample, this clone was seen a few times. The V gene is TRBV19, the J gene TRBJ1-5; D is ambiguous. The CDR3 consists of 14 residues. Germline V gene lookup returns CDR1 LNHDA and CDR2 SQIVND (reference sequence). Deletions cut 7 bases from V and 0 bases from J, with 10 bases between. CDR3 protein: CASTAGYSNQPQHF. In nucleotides, the CDR3 is TGTGCCAGTACTGCCGGATATAGCAATCAGCCCCAGCATTTT. The full variable domain, with the rest looked up from reference TRBV19 and TRBJ1-5, is DGGITQSPKYLFRKEGQNVTLSCEQNLNHDAMYWYRQDPGQGLRLIYYSQIVNDFQKGDIAEGYSVSREKKESFPLTVTSAQKNPTAFYLCASTAGYSNQPQHFGDGTRLSIL.